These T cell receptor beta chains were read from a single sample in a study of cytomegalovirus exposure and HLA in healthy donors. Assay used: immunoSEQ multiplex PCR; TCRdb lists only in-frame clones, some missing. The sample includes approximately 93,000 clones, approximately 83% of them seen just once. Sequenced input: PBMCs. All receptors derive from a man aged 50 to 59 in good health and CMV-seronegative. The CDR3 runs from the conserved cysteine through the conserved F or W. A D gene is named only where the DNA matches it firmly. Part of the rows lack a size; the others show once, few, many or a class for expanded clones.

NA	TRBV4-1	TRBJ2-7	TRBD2	TGCGCCAGCAGCCGCCAACTAGCGGGTGTCTCCTACGAGCAGTACTTC	CASSRQLAGVSYEQYF
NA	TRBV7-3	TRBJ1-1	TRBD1	TGTGCCAGCAGCCCCGGGCCGGGACAGAGGAACACTGAAGCTTTCTTT	CASSPGPGQRNTEAFF
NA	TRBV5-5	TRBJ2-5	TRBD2	TGTGCCAGCAGCTTTGGACTAGCGGCCAGAGGAGAGACCCAGTACTTC	CASSFGLAARGETQYF
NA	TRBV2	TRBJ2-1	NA	TGTGCCAGCAGGAGGGAGTCGGGTAGAGGTGAGCAGTTCTTC	CASRRESGRGEQFF
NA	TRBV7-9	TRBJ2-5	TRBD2	TGTGCCTCTACCTTAAGCGGGGCCCAAGAGACCCAGTACTTC	CASTLSGAQETQYF
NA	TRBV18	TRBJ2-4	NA	TGTGCCAGCTCACCACCGGACAGACCCAAAAACATTCAGTACTTC	CASSPPDRPKNIQYF
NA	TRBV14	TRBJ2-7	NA	TGTGCCAGCAGCCAAGGGAGCCACTACGAGCAGCACTTC	CASSQGSHYEQHF
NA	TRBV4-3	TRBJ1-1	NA	TGCGCCAGCAGCCAAGCCGCCGGGAACACTGAAGCTTTCTTT	CASSQAAGNTEAFF
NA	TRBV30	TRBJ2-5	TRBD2	TGTGCCTGGAGACCCCCCGGACTAGCGGAAGGGACCCAGTACTTC	CAWRPPGLAEGTQYF
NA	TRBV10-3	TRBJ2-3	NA	TGTGCCATCAGTGATAGGTTGAAGGAGACAAGGGGATCAGATACGCAGTATTTT	CAISDRLKETRGSDTQYF
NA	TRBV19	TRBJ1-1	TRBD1	TGTGCCAGTAGTAATGGACAGGGATTGAACACTGAAGCTTTCTTT	CASSNGQGLNTEAFF
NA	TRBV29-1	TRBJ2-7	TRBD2	TGCAGCGTCCTCGGACTAGCGGGAACCTACGAGCAGTACTTC	CSVLGLAGTYEQYF
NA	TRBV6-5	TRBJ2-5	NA	TGTGCCAACCCCGAGAGATGGGAGACCCAGTACTTC	CANPERWETQYF
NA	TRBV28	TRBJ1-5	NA	TGTGCCAGCAGCAGTGGAGGGACTAATCAGCCCCAGCATTTT	CASSSGGTNQPQHF
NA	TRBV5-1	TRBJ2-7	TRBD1	TGCGCCAGCAGCTTGAGAACAGGGGATGGCGAGCAGTACTTC	CASSLRTGDGEQYF
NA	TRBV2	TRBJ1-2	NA	TGTGCCAGCAGTGACCTAACAGGGATCTATGGCTACACCTTC	CASSDLTGIYGYTF
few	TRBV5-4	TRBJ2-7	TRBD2	TGTGCCAGCAGCTTGCGGCTAGCGGGAGACGAGCAGTACTTC	CASSLRLAGDEQYF
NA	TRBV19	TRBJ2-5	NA	TGTGCCACCAAACGCGGGGGTTTAGGGGGACAAGAGACCCAGTACTTC	CATKRGGLGGQETQYF
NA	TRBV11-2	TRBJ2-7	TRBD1	TGTGCCAGCAGCCGCACAGGGGGCAACGAGCAGTACTTC	CASSRTGGNEQYF
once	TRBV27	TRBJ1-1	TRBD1	TGTGCCAGCAGTTTATTCGGCAGGGGGCGGTTGGCTGAAGCTTTCTTT	CASSLFGRGRLAEAFF
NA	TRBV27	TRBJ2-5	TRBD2	TGTGCCAGCAGCTTGCCGGGGGGGGAGACCCAGTACTTC	CASSLPGGETQYF
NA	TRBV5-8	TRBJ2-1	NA	TGTGCCAGCAGCCCTCAGGGGAGCTCCTACAATGAGCAGTTCTTC	CASSPQGSSYNEQFF
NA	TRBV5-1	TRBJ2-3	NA	TGCGCCAGCAGTGAGCAGGGATCCGATACGCAGTATTTT	CASSEQGSDTQYF
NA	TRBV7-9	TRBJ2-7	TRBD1	TGTGCCAGCAGGAGCGACAGGGATGGGACCCTTTACGAGCAGTACTTC	CASRSDRDGTLYEQYF
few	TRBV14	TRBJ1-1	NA	TGTGCCAGCGGCCGACAGGTGGGCACTGAAGCTTTCTTT	CASGRQVGTEAFF
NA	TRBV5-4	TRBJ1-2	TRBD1	TGTGCCAGCAGCTTGGCCAGTAGGGGGCCCGTAGGCTATGGCTACACCTTC	CASSLASRGPVGYGYTF
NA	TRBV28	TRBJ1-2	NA	TGTGCCAGCAGTTTATCTGCAGTCCCGCAGAACTATGGCTACACCTTC	CASSLSAVPQNYGYTF
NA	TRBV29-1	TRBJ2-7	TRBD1	TGCAGCGTTGAAGGGGCGATGGGACAGGGGGGCGACGAGCAGTACTTC	CSVEGAMGQGGDEQYF
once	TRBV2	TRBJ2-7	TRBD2	TGTGCCAGCAGGGTCGGGGGTAACACGAGCGGGAGAACCTACGAGCAGTACTTC	CASRVGGNTSGRTYEQYF
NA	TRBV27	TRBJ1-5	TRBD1	TGTGCCAGCAGTCCAGACAGGGTTGCTCAGCCCCAGCATTTT	CASSPDRVAQPQHF
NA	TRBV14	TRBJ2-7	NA	TGTGCCAGCAGCCAGGGCAACTCCTACGAGCAGTACTTC	CASSQGNSYEQYF
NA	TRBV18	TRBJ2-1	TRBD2	TGTGCCAGCTCACACAATAGCGGGAGCTCCTACAATGAGCAGTTCTTC	CASSHNSGSSYNEQFF
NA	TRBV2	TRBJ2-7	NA	TGTGCCAGCAGCCGAGGACAGGGAAGATTGGCGGGAGAAGGCGAGCAGTACTTC	CASSRGQGRLAGEGEQYF
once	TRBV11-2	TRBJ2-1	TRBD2	TGTGCCAGCAGCTTAGTAGCGGGAGGGCGCCCAAATGAGCAGTTCTTC	CASSLVAGGRPNEQFF
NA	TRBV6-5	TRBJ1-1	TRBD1	TGTGCCAGCAGTTACTCCCGGACAGGGGGCACTGAAGCTTTCTTT	CASSYSRTGGTEAFF
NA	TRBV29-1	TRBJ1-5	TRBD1	TGCAGCGTTGTTGACAGGGGGCTAGATCAGCCCCAGCATTTT	CSVVDRGLDQPQHF
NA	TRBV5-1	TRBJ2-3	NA	TGCGCCAGCAGCTTGGGGTCGGCGGCTAGCACAGATACGCAGTATTTT	CASSLGSAASTDTQYF